A selection of T cell receptor beta chains follows, all from one sample in a study of cytomegalovirus exposure and HLA in healthy donors. Using immunoSEQ multiplex PCR, the repertoire was profiled, and TCRdb retains in-frame clones only, with some absent. The sample comprises 160,000 or so clones, more than 75% of which are singletons, and 1.4% rests with the top ten. The sample consisted of PBMCs. The receptors come from a male donor in good health and CMV-seronegative. The CDR3 runs from the conserved cysteine through the conserved F or W. D genes are given only for firm matches. Rows give clone size only sometimes, using once, few, many, or a class for an expanded clone.

>TRBJ1-3|.|.|TRBV30
CAWGRGSGNTIYF
TGTGCCTGGGGCCGGGGATCCGGAAACACCATATATTTT
>TRBJ1-1|.|.|TRBV11-2
CASSLARGNMNTEAFF
TGTGCCAGCAGCTTAGCCCGGGGAAATATGAACACTGAAGCTTTCTTT
>TRBJ1-5|.|.|TRBV19
CASSIAPGGFELGNQPQHF
TGTGCCAGTAGTATCGCCCCCGGGGGATTTGAGTTGGGCAATCAGCCCCAGCATTTT
>TRBJ1-2|.|.|TRBV25-1
CASSESNRDYGYTF
TGTGCCAGCAGTGAATCTAACAGAGACTATGGCTACACCTTC
>TRBJ2-1|TRBD2|.|TRBV7-3
CASSRRTSGDNEQFF
TGTGCCAGCAGCCGACGGACTAGCGGGGACAATGAGCAGTTCTTC
>TRBJ1-5|.|few|TRBV19
CASRAGRSATQPQHF
TGTGCCAGTAGGGCAGGGAGGTCAGCAACTCAGCCCCAGCATTTT
>TRBJ2-7|TRBD1|.|TRBV28
CASSMGQGAVREQYF
TGTGCCAGCAGTATGGGACAGGGGGCGGTCCGCGAGCAGTACTTC
>TRBJ2-5|.|.|TRBV11-1
CASSLQGETQYF
TGTGCCAGCAGCTTACAGGGAGAGACCCAGTACTTC
>TRBJ2-3|TRBD2|.|TRBV5-1
CASSSGTSAPTDTQYF
TGCGCCAGCAGCTCCGGGACTAGCGCGCCCACAGATACGCAGTATTTT
>TRBJ1-5|.|once|TRBV19
CASSGSRNQPQHF
TGTGCCAGTAGTGGGAGCCGCAATCAGCCCCAGCATTTT
>TRBJ2-2|TRBD1|once|TRBV7-3
CASSPSRDSTGELFF
TGTGCCAGCAGCCCGTCCCGGGACAGTACCGGGGAGCTGTTTTTT
>TRBJ1-1|.|.|TRBV6-5
CASSYSGANTEAFF
TGTGCCAGCAGTTACTCGGGGGCGAACACTGAAGCTTTCTTT
>TRBJ2-3|.|.|TRBV15
CATSRDWGSGSTDTQYF
TGTGCCACCAGCAGAGATTGGGGTAGCGGCAGCACAGATACGCAGTATTTT
>TRBJ1-1|.|.|TRBV7-9
CASSLLSGNTEAFF
TGTGCCAGCAGCTTGTTGTCAGGGAACACTGAAGCTTTCTTT
>TRBJ1-2|.|.|TRBV5-1
CASSGSGASPYGYTF
TGCGCCAGCAGCGGGAGTGGAGCCTCCCCCTATGGCTACACCTTC
>TRBJ2-5|.|few|TRBV10-3
CASRGQETQYF
TGTGCCAGCCGGGGCCAAGAGACCCAGTACTTC
>TRBJ2-1|TRBD2|few|TRBV7-3
CASSGLVGLEQFF
TGTGCCAGCAGCGGACTAGTCGGCCTTGAGCAGTTCTTC
>TRBJ2-2|TRBD2|once|TRBV5-4
CASSHIAGAVNGELFF
TGTGCCAGCAGCCACATAGCGGGAGCCGTTAACGGGGAGCTGTTTTTT
>TRBJ1-2|.|.|TRBV19
CASRQTGGGRRSGSHYGYTF
TGTGCCAGTAGACAAACCGGGGGGGGCAGGAGGAGTGGCTCCCACTATGGCTACACCTTC
>TRBJ2-1|TRBD2|.|TRBV10-2
CASRRTSGRAYEQFF
TGCGCCAGCCGTAGGACTAGCGGGAGGGCCTATGAGCAGTTCTTC
>TRBJ2-4|TRBD2|.|TRBV28
CASSSSGSGDIQYF
TGTGCCAGCAGCTCTAGCGGGAGTGGGGACATTCAGTACTTC
>TRBJ2-2|.|.|TRBV5-1
CASSVVQGSAGELFF
TGCGCCAGCAGCGTCGTACAGGGATCGGCCGGGGAGCTGTTTTTT
>TRBJ1-1|.|.|TRBV6-1
CASFPPRERTEAFF
TGTGCCAGCTTCCCCCCGAGGGAGAGGACTGAAGCTTTCTTT
>TRBJ2-3|TRBD2|.|TRBV19
CASSIDPGSASGSSQVYF
TGTGCCAGTAGTATAGATCCTGGGTCGGCTAGCGGGAGTAGTCAGGTCTATTTT
>TRBJ2-7|.|.|TRBV27
CASSLGFRGSLVYEQYF
TGTGCCAGCAGTTTAGGATTCCGGGGGTCTTTGGTCTACGAGCAGTACTTC
>TRBJ2-5|.|.|TRBV15
CATSRDATSETQYF
TGTGCCACCAGCAGAGATGCAACTTCGGAGACCCAGTACTTC
>TRBJ2-2|.|.|TRBV7-2
CASSLARSGVRTGELFF
TGTGCCAGCAGCTTAGCTCGGTCAGGGGTGAGGACCGGGGAGCTGTTTTTT
>TRBJ2-2|.|.|TRBV6-6
CASSTGTLNTGELFF
TGTGCCAGCAGTACCGGGACATTGAACACCGGGGAGCTGTTTTTT
>TRBJ2-1|.|.|TRBV4-1
CASSQGLADAYNEQFF
TGCGCCAGCAGCCAAGGGCTAGCTGACGCCTACAATGAGCAGTTCTTC
>TRBJ2-7|TRBD2|.|TRBV4-1
CASSQDRSGRAKEQYF
TGCGCCAGCAGCCAAGATAGGAGCGGGAGGGCCAAGGAGCAGTACTTC
>TRBJ1-1|.|once|TRBV2
CASRALGGTEAFF
TGTGCCAGCAGAGCCTTAGGCGGCACTGAAGCTTTCTTT
>TRBJ2-7|TRBD1|.|TRBV4-3
CASSQTGVGEQYF
TGCGCCAGCAGCCAAACAGGGGTGGGCGAGCAGTACTTC
>TRBJ1-1|TRBD1|.|TRBV7-9
CASSLRGQGKMNTEAFF
TGTGCCAGCAGCCTCCGGGGACAGGGGAAGATGAACACTGAAGCTTTCTTT
>TRBJ1-1|TRBD1|.|TRBV5-4
CASSLRQGAGAEAFF
TGTGCCAGCAGCTTAAGGCAGGGGGCAGGGGCTGAAGCTTTCTTT
>TRBJ2-1|TRBD2|.|TRBV28
CASSAQREVNEQFF
TGTGCCAGCAGTGCCCAGCGGGAGGTCAATGAGCAGTTCTTC
>TRBJ1-2|TRBD1|.|TRBV18
CASLRQGDYGYTF
TGTGCCAGCTTGAGACAGGGTGACTATGGCTACACCTTC
>TRBJ1-5|.|.|TRBV4-3
CASSQDLRGQPQHF
TGCGCCAGCAGCCAAGATCTGAGGGGGCAGCCCCAGCATTTT
>TRBJ1-1|TRBD1|medium-sized|TRBV5-1
CASSYSGTGNTEAFF
TGCGCCAGCAGCTACTCCGGGACAGGTAACACTGAAGCTTTCTTT
>TRBJ2-5|.|.|TRBV5-4
CASSLGSRKETQYF
TGTGCCAGCAGCTTGGGTAGTAGAAAAGAGACCCAGTACTTC
>TRBJ1-4|.|once|TRBV2
CASSLDGRILFF
TGTGCCAGCAGTCTCGACGGGAGGATCCTGTTTTTT
>TRBJ1-4|.|.|TRBV5-6
CASSTQGLEKLFF
TGTGCCAGCAGCACACAGGGTTTGGAAAAACTGTTTTTT
>TRBJ2-6|TRBD1|few|TRBV28
CASTLAGTGKAGANVLTF
TGTGCCAGCACACTAGCCGGGACAGGGAAGGCTGGGGCCAACGTCCTGACTTTC